A selection of T cell receptor beta chains follows, all from one sample in a study of molecular identifiers for immune sequencing clone quantification. Via MiXCR, TCRdb re-called the PCR reads, giving one row per CDR3 protein. This sample has around 480,000 distinct CDR3 sequences, with roughly a fifth found just once. Sequenced material: naive CD8+ T cells from blood, with Jurkat cell RNA spiked in. The receptors stem from a human donor in good health. Some libraries in this study had Jurkat cell RNA spiked in. Both conserved end residues are trimmed from each CDR3. The D gene is left open where the match is weak.

TRBV7-9	TRBD1	TRBJ2-1	ASSLEGAVAYNEQF
TRBV28	.	TRBJ2-7	ASSLMVGHSYEQY
TRBV27	TRBD2	TRBJ2-1	ASSELASTYNEQF
TRBV4-1	.	TRBJ1-1	ASSQVVWGRTEAF
TRBV3-1	TRBD1	TRBJ1-2	ASSQDLGQGTSYGYT
TRBV5-1	TRBD1	TRBJ1-1	ASSLGQGAPEAF
TRBV6-5	.	TRBJ1-4	ASSLTDYEKLF
TRBV2	TRBD1	TRBJ1-4	ASSEAVIGGIGNEKLF
TRBV5-1	TRBD1	TRBJ2-1	ASSLTGAHEQF
TRBV11-2	.	TRBJ1-1	ASSLAGVRTEAF
TRBV29-1	.	TRBJ2-5	SVEDLVKGRGQETQY
TRBV7-6	.	TRBJ2-2	ASSVGLGNGELF
TRBV7-8	.	TRBJ1-5	ASSLSWGTNQPQH
TRBV6-2/TRBV6-3	.	TRBJ2-5	ANGVPTQY
TRBV4-3	TRBD2	TRBJ2-1	ASSLERGGRHNEQF
TRBV5-6	.	TRBJ2-7	ASSPDGVYEQY
TRBV7-9	TRBD2	TRBJ2-3	ASSLEGTSHHFTDTQY
TRBV6-2/TRBV6-3	TRBD1	TRBJ2-2	ASSRTGIGELF
TRBV20-1	TRBD1	TRBJ1-4	SARDPGQAFNEKLF
TRBV30	.	TRBJ2-7	AWTGLSYEQY
TRBV5-4	.	TRBJ2-2	ASSLPTSSTGELF
TRBV5-1	.	TRBJ2-5	ASRRDTYQETQY
TRBV4-3	TRBD1	TRBJ1-2	ASSQDPDREYGYT
TRBV4-3	.	TRBJ1-1	ASSQDWGWTEAF
TRBV6-1	TRBD1	TRBJ1-5	ASRGQGAFSNQPQH
TRBV7-9	.	TRBJ1-4	ASSFPAERGSEKLF
TRBV6-5	.	TRBJ2-1	ASSYSNLPGDEQF
TRBV2	TRBD2	TRBJ2-7	ASRGRAPLEQY
TRBV30	TRBD2	TRBJ2-7	AWSVVLAGVREQY
TRBV6-5	.	TRBJ2-6	ASSYSGFGSGANVLT
TRBV24-1	.	TRBJ2-1	ATSEATPGPNNEQF
TRBV6-5	.	TRBJ2-3	ASSYLGVSTDTQY
TRBV7-6	TRBD1	TRBJ2-5	ASSLETGASQETQY
TRBV27	.	TRBJ2-5	ASSLISGRQETQY
TRBV19	.	TRBJ2-1	ASSRGGGPYNEQF
TRBV27	.	TRBJ1-1	ASSLRPLNTEAF
TRBV5-5	.	TRBJ1-6	ASSLDPGQEWDSPLH
TRBV27	.	TRBJ2-7	ASSATGGGGYEQY
TRBV27	.	TRBJ2-2	ASSLSNSGELF
TRBV27	.	TRBJ2-7	ASSFQGRGFEQY
TRBV12-3/TRBV12-4	.	TRBJ1-1	ASSSAGAGTEAF
TRBV27	.	TRBJ2-6	ASSPYSGANVLT
TRBV7-3	TRBD2	TRBJ2-1	ASSLAGLAGFNEQF
TRBV20-1	.	TRBJ2-3	SATYDGEQVTRGTDTRY
TRBV19	TRBD1	TRBJ2-3	ASRSTGTGPTDTQY
TRBV27	TRBD2	TRBJ2-3	ASSRYGASGGYTDTQY
TRBV20-1	TRBD2	TRBJ2-7	GAREIAGYEQY
TRBV6-5	TRBD1	TRBJ2-7	ASSYSSGRDRGFGEQY
TRBV10-3	TRBD1	TRBJ2-5	AIRGQGEDQETQY
TRBV7-9	TRBD1	TRBJ1-4	ASSSRDRSEKLF
TRBV28	TRBD1	TRBJ2-7	ASSTRQGVNFNEQY
TRBV19	.	TRBJ2-7	ASREIADLSYEQY
TRBV20-1	.	TRBJ2-3	SAGGDIAQAQY
TRBV3-1	.	TRBJ2-7	ASSPEDWPDEQY
TRBV9	.	TRBJ2-3	TSSEGGEVGGGTQY